This T cell receptor (beta chain) was retrieved from a study of Graves' ophthalmopathy and Graves' hyperthyroidism. Study-wide points: Most expanded clonotypes in thyroid above 0.001 frequency also showed up in blood.

Researchers took RNA transcripts and amplified TCR beta CDR3 regions from them. Second-round multiplex PCR followed a first-round RT-PCR using HTBI primers. One entry per CDR3 protein, called by TCRdb with MiXCR from the multiplex PCR reads. The sample includes a few hundred thousand distinct CDR3 sequences, approximately 18% of them seen just once. The germline V gene encodes CDR1 MNHEY and CDR2 SVGEGT. Trimming removed 5 bases from V and 3 bases from J, with 7 bases in between. The CDR3 loop spans 13 amino acids. Diagnostic conclusions were grounded in clinical symptoms, serum thyroxine, TRAb, thyroid ultrasound and orbital computed tomography. There are many counts of this clonotype. The antigen is not known.

The receptor comes from an adult woman with stable Graves' hyperthyroidism. The rearrangement links TRBV6-2 or TRBV6-3 to TRBJ2-2; D not certain. The sequencing sample was made of peripheral blood. Here the CDR3 reads CASSATHTGELFF. The DNA for the CDR3 is TGTGCCAGCAGTGCCACACACACCGGGGAGCTGTTTTTT.